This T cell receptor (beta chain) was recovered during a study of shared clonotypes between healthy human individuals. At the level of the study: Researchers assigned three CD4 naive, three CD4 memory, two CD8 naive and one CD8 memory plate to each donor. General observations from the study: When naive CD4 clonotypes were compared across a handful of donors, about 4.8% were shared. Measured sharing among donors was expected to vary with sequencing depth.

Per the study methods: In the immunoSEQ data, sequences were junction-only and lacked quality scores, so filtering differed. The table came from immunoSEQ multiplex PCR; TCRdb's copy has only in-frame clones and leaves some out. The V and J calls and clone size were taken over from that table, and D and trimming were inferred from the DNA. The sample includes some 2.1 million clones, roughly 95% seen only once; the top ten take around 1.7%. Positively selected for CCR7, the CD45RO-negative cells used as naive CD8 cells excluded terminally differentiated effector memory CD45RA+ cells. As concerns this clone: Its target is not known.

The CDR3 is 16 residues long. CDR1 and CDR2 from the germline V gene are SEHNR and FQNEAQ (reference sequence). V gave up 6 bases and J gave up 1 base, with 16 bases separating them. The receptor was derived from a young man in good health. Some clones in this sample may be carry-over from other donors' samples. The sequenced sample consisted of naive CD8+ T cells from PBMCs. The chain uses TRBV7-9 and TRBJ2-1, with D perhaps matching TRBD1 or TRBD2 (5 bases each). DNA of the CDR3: TGTGCCAGCAGAGGGGTAGGGGAGTGGTCCTACAATGAGCAGTTCTTC. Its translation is CASRGVGEWSYNEQFF.